The clone carrying this T cell receptor beta chain has only one observation. Its antigen is unknown. This sample is part of a study of glioma-infiltrating T cells after dendritic cell vaccination. Study results and caveats: Higher pretreatment TIL content predicted longer progression-free time and survival.

The primer mix had 60 V beta and 13 J beta primers. Sequencing used immunoSEQ multiplex PCR; TCRdb keeps in-frame clones, though not all of them. The table includes 55,000 to 75,000 clones, around 81% detected once. The V and J ends lost 5 bases and 1 base respectively, with 14 bases between them. This CDR3 comprises 15 residues. Looked up from germline, CDR1 is SGHTA and CDR2 is FQGTGA. The source material was blood, sampled before dendritic cell vaccination. The sequence was collected from a human donor with glioblastoma. The J gene is TRBJ1-1, the V gene TRBV7-3; D gene uncertain. Here the CDR3 reads CASSQYGRPNTEAFF. CDR3 coding DNA: TGTGCCAGCAGCCAGTACGGCAGGCCGAACACTGAAGCTTTCTTT.